The clone carrying this TCR beta chain has more than one count but fewer than ten. Its antigen is currently unknown. Via MiXCR, TCRdb re-called the RT-PCR reads, giving one row per CDR3 protein. The sample lists approximately 520,000 distinct CDR3 sequences, roughly 25% occurring once. This record comes from a study of response to subunit inactivated influenza vaccine. Study conclusions and caveats: Authors suggested each seasonal influenza vaccination recruits few new T cells.

The sequences come from CD4+ T cells sorted from PBMCs, collected 5 days after vaccination. This clonotype originated in a man aged 50 or older who received an inactivated influenza vaccine.

CDR3 sequence: CASSFLSSGRETQYF. The CDR3 coding sequence is TGTGCCAGCAGTTTTTTGTCTAGCGGACGAGAGACCCAGTACTTC. The genes are TRBV27 and TRBJ2-5; the match to TRBD2 covers 7 bases. CDR3 size: 15 residues. Germline V gene data show CDR1 as MNHEY and CDR2 as SMNVEV (reference sequence). V lost 3 bases to trimming and J lost 4 bases; unmatched junction nucleotides: 8.